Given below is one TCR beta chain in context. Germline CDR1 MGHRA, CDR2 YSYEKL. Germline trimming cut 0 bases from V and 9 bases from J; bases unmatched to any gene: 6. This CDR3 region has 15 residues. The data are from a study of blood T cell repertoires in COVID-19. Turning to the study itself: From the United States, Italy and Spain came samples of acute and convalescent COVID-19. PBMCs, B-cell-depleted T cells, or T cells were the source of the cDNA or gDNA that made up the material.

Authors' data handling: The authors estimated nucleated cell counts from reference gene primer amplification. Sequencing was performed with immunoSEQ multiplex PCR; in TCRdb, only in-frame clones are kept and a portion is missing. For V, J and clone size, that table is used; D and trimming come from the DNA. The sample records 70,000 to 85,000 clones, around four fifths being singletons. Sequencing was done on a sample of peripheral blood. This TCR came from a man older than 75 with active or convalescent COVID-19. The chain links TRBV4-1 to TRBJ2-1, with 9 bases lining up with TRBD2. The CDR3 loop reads CASSQEAGGPSEQFF. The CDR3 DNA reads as TGCGCCAGCAGCCAAGAGGCGGGGGGGCCATCTGAGCAGTTCTTC.